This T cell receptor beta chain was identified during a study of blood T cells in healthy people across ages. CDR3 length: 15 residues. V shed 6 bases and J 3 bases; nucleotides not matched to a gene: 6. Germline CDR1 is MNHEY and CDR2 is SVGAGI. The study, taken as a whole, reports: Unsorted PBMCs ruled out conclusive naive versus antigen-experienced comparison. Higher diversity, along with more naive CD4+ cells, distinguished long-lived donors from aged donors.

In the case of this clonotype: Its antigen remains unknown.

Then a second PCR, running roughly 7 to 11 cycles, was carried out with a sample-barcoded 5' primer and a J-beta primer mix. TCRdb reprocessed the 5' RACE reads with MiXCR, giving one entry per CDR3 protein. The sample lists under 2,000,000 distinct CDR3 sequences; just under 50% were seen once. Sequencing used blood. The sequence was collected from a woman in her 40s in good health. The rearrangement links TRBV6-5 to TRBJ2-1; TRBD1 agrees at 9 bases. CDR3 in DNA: TGTGCCAGCAGAATGGACAGGGGCGGCTACAATGAGCAGTTCTTC. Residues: CASRMDRGGYNEQFF.